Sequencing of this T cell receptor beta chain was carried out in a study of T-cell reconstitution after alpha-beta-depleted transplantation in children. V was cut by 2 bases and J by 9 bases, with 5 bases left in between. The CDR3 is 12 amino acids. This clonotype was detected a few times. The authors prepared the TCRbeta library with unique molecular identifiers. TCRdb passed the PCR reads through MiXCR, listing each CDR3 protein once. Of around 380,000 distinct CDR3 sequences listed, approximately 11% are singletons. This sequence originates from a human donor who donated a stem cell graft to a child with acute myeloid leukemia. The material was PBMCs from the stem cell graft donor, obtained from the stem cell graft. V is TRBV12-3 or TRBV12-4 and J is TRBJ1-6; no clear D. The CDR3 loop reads CASSLPGSPLHF. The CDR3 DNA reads TGTGCCAGCAGTTTACCAGGTTCACCCCTCCACTTT.